This T cell receptor (beta chain) is drawn from a study of cytomegalovirus exposure and HLA in healthy donors (dated by TCRdb to 2015 to 2018). Study-wide context: An earlier analysis of some 550 of the donors reported more than 250 Gb of sequence data and around 110 million unique TCR beta sequences from about 200 million T cells. An early release that covered fewer than 800 HLA-typed donors contained approximately 300 gigabases of sequencing data and tens of millions of unique TCR sequences. Among the approximately 430 genotyped donors, under 90% belonged to the genetic ancestry cluster associated with self-reported Caucasian donors. The study aimed to test whether signatures of past pathogen exposure could be identified by cataloging public T cell receptors. The study profiled the T cell repertoires of hundreds of subjects by immunosequencing and related them to cytomegalovirus serostatus. In addition to the first cohort of 666 subjects, a separate validation cohort of approximately 130 different subjects was used. High-throughput TCR immunosequencing, statistical association of individual TCRs with disease status, and machine learning were combined to predict cytomegalovirus infection status. In a later analysis, previously published TCR beta repertoires from some 640 donors were re-analyzed and high-resolution HLA genotyping was added so that TCR occurrence patterns could be studied. In the later analysis, no new phenotypic data were used to find candidate immune exposures; instead, reliance was placed on TCR beta sequences and their occurrence across donors. To decide whether each TCR beta V gene segment behaved as functional or pseudogenic, an earlier analysis of 587 of the donors relied on high-throughput TCR beta sequencing. Alongside the repertoire data, information on donor age, sex, ethnicity and CMV serostatus was compiled. A later genetic analysis used genome-wide SNP genotypes for about 65% of the roughly 700 donors, treating that subset as a discovery cohort. All discovery cohort repertoires had been generated using a single sequencing platform. Both class I and class II loci were covered by HLA typing, at four-digit resolution. The number of typed donors differed by locus: about 620-640 for A, B, C, DRB1 and DQB1; 522 for DQA1; 606 for DPA1; and 400 to 480 for DPB1. Roughly 5 DR-DQ haplotypes were handled as single units for association and clustering because linkage in the cohort was strong. Across approximately 400 genotyped donors of the cohort, an average of roughly 200,000 unique TCR beta nucleotide sequences per donor were sequenced, and approximately 17% of those sequences were non-productive.

The library relied on the immunoSEQ multiplex PCR assay. For the multiplex PCR, a mixture combining 60 forward primers for TCR Vbeta segments and 13 reverse primers for TCR Jbeta segments was used. The CDR3 region of rearranged TCR beta genes was amplified from genomic DNA by a multiplex PCR assay. On the Illumina HiSeq System, the amplified TCR beta libraries were sequenced as 87-base-pair reads. Turning to the authors' computational methods: A later analysis counted some 74 million unique TCR beta chains across the 500 to 850 repertoires, and 10 million to 12 million of these chains were shared by at least two donors. To remove PCR and sequencing errors, raw reads were error-corrected and collapsed into unique sequences using a nearest-neighbor algorithm that merged closely related sequences. To assign V, D and J gene segments, CDR3 sequences were aligned to IMGT reference sequences. For a sequence to be retained, at least a six-nucleotide match to both a V gene segment and a J gene segment was required. A rearrangement counted as productive if the CDR3 had no stop codons and remained in frame with V and J, and every other rearrangement counted as non-productive. Following IMGT convention, CDR3 was defined as the stretch from the second conserved V-encoded cysteine up to the conserved J-encoded phenylalanine. The earlier analysis of some 550 of the donors excluded any sequence lacking an unambiguous match to a single V gene segment. In an earlier analysis of 450 to 750 of the donors, a V segment was called functional when productive rearrangements were above 56.7%, and segregating when the standard deviation between donors exceeded 5%. A statistical classification framework was built for diagnosing cytomegalovirus status from the catalog of TCR beta chain sequences. In a later analysis, V and J genes were assigned by comparing TCR nucleotide sequences against IMGT/GENE-DB human TR gene sequences. Using the TCRdist pipeline, a later analysis assigned CDR3 sequences along with most-parsimonious VDJ recombination scenarios. A later analysis defined each TCR beta chain by its CDR3 amino acid sequence plus V-gene family, and excluded reads lacking a unique V-gene family. To address suspected cross-contamination and a sequencing artifact, a later analysis removed approximately 600 highly shared, low-generation-probability nucleotide sequences. For each public chain, a later analysis derived a clonal expansion index from normalized ranks of inferred template counts within each repertoire. A later analysis computed generation probabilities with a VDJ recombination model fitted to out-of-frame rearrangements, and checked the results against IGoR. In a later analysis, TCR-TCR, TCR-HLA and TCR-CMV co-occurrence was scored with hypergeometric tests, and a repertoire-size bias correction was applied to TCR pairs. To estimate false discovery rates, a later analysis permuted the HLA or CMV assignments 20 times. A later analysis grouped co-occurring TCRs with DBSCAN, adding TCRdist sequence similarity when clustering within HLA-allele-positive subsets. Co-occurrence clustering excluded repertoires with fewer than 30,000 or more than 120,000 public chains, plus five with anomalous nucleotide sharing. The clones in this table, taken by TCRdb from immuneACCESS, are in-frame only. Not every clone is retained; where verified, under half of the shortfall comes from an unresolved V gene, and the cause of the rest is unknown. The V and J calls and clone size are taken from that table; D and trimming were inferred from the DNA. The sample has over 150,000 clones on record, around 79% of them singletons. The ten largest clones add up to over 6% of the sample.

V is reduced by 4 bases and J by 9 bases, leaving a spacing of 10 bases between them. Measured from the cysteine to the phenylalanine, the CDR3 is 12 residues long. Only CDR3 DNA remains: 36 bases, in frame from the first base. The germline V gene provides CDR1 SNHLY and CDR2 FYNNEI. Results the study describes overall, beyond this receptor: In a later analysis, several top co-occurrence clusters were reported to appear linked to parvovirus B19, influenza, CMV and Epstein-Barr virus. Because the 87-base-pair reads could not distinguish some IMGT-functional V segments, including TRBV6-2 and TRBV6-3, those segments were excluded. A cluster of highly shared sequence variants was judged likely to represent a technical artifact of the sequencing pipeline. According to the authors, the approach could potentially be generalized to other disease states and immunological phenotypes. A further reported finding was that TCR beta sequences accurately predicted the HLA-A and HLA-B alleles for most subjects in the first cohort. Three of the identified cytomegalovirus-associated TCR beta chains were confirmed in vitro to be specific for cytomegalovirus antigens. In a later genetic analysis, a missense DCLRE1C variant was associated with V-gene and J-gene trimming of TCR beta chains, and the association was replicated in an independent cohort. According to a later analysis, TCR association rates differed among HLA loci, with DRB1 alleles showing the most associated TCRs and HLA-C alleles showing the fewest. According to a later genetic analysis, donors in an Asian-associated ancestry cluster had fewer N-insertions in productive TCRs than the approximately 690-donor mean. Most TCR sequences were seen in very few donors, while some public TCRs were found in many individuals. Only TCR beta chains were sequenced in this cohort, and the absence of alpha or paired-chain data limited detectable features. Because some donors lacked HLA typing at each locus, the association tests relied only on the typed subset. The study gave a list of under 200 TCR beta chains associated with cytomegalovirus. For the cohort, immune exposure information was limited to CMV serostatus. Compared with equally common non-associated chains, HLA-associated TCR beta chains in a later analysis were more clonally expanded and had lower generation probabilities. Specific HLA alleles were associated with roughly 17,000 TCR beta sequences at a false discovery rate of 0.05 in a later analysis. Presence/absence analyses assumed roughly uniform sequencing depth across donors, an assumption that may not hold. Because counts were too low, roughly 18 rarely observed V segments, including chromosome 9 orphons, were left out of the earlier analysis of 587 of the donors. A later analysis found that most CMV-associated TCR beta chains appeared HLA-restricted, with HLA associations seemingly driven largely by CMV exposure. Correlated functional status among segregating V segments might be attributable to linkage disequilibrium, but an unknown experimental factor could not be ruled out. Cytomegalovirus status was reported to be diagnosed by the classifier with high specificity and sensitivity in both the original and validation cohorts. An earlier analysis of approximately 540 of the donors showed that most TCR beta V segments appeared in productive rearrangements either about 87% or about 30% of the time, which broadly matched IMGT annotations. When HLA alleles, especially DR and DQ, strongly co-occurred, attributing TCR associations to individual alleles was difficult.

In regard to this clone: Its antigen target is currently unknown. No much larger clone exists at a distance of one base, and base qualities are not known.

In total, more than 500 healthy bone marrow donors made up the cohort. At the time of sampling, every cohort member was nominally healthy, though immune exposures that went unrecorded were likely present. The donor was CMV seropositive and was included in the group of approximately 310 seropositive cohort members. A peripheral blood sample was collected from each donor, and TCR beta sequencing was performed on peripheral blood mononuclear cells. The Qiagen DNeasy Blood Extraction Kit was used to extract genomic DNA from the blood cell samples. The V and J segments used are TRBV2 and TRBJ2-1; the D region possibly corresponds to TRBD1 (6 bases align). The receptor was derived from a man aged 30 to 45 in good health and CMV-seropositive. Sequencing was performed on PBMCs. The CDR3 reads as follows: CASSVRGTEQFF. The nucleotide sequence reads as follows: TGTGCCAGCAGTGTAAGGGGGACTGAGCAGTTCTTC.